This is a list of T cell receptor beta chains from one sample in a study of graft-versus-host responses after intestinal transplantation. The antigens of these receptors remain unknown. Method: immunoSEQ multiplex PCR; TCRdb's copy keeps in-frame clones and lacks some. Among over 100,000 clones listed, roughly 90% were seen once. The sample here was unstimulated CD4+ T cells sorted from spleen or lymph node cells, taken before intestinal transplant. The receptors were sampled from a human donor who received an intestinal transplant. The conserved cysteine and the conserved F or W are not part of the CDR3 here.

v_call	j_call	cdr3_aa
TRBV2	TRBJ2-7	ASSVGGIEQY
TRBV5-1	TRBJ2-1	ASSSTGTRTYNEQF
TRBV9	TRBJ2-3	ASSVVRSGGLDTQY
TRBV7-9	TRBJ2-7	ASSLTGHTYEQY
TRBV30	TRBJ1-6	AWSVLNNSPLH
TRBV7-6	TRBJ2-2	ASSRQRPNTGELF
TRBV2	TRBJ2-7	ASSATGGYEQY
TRBV29-1	TRBJ2-5	SVVGGILRETQY
TRBV11-2	TRBJ2-7	ASSQNRVPYEQY
TRBV29-1	TRBJ1-2	SARSHLDLNYGYT
TRBV4-1	TRBJ2-1	ASSPWDRGTSTHNEQF
TRBV28	TRBJ1-2	ANSPGQAGRYT
TRBV4-2	TRBJ2-1	ASSQDLFNEQF
TRBV7-9	TRBJ2-7	ASSPVEQY
TRBV27	TRBJ2-5	ASSPAGLAQETQY
TRBV30	TRBJ2-7	AWSRGGASYEQY
TRBV15	TRBJ1-1	ATSRRTGGYTEAF
TRBV5-1	TRBJ1-3	ASSLNGQLSGNTIY